The source of this T cell receptor beta chain is a study of blood T cell repertoires in COVID-19. On the study more broadly: Sites in the United States, Italy and Spain provided acute and convalescent COVID-19 samples. T cells, B-cell-depleted T cells, or PBMCs supplied cDNA or gDNA.

Per the study methods: Estimates of nucleated cell counts were drawn from the amplification of reference gene primers. The table came from immunoSEQ multiplex PCR; TCRdb's copy has only in-frame clones and leaves some out. The V and J calls and clone size are taken from that table; D and trimming were inferred from the DNA. The data show 300,000 to 350,000 clones, roughly 86% seen once. Participant age was about 18 to 100 years, and participants resided in about two dozen US areas. Germline CDR1 LGHNA, CDR2 YNFKEQ. Losses at the gene ends were 0 bases for V and 10 bases for J; bases not matched to a gene: 5. This CDR3 is built from 13 residues.

The sequenced sample was PBMCs or T cells enriched from blood (not recorded which). This TCR was recovered from a woman younger than 35 who had recovered from COVID-19. The chain combines TRBV4-2 with TRBJ2-7; the match to TRBD1 covers 8 bases. Here the CDR3 reads CASSQEGQVLQYF. The CDR3 bases are TGTGCCAGCAGCCAAGAGGGACAGGTACTTCAGTACTTC.